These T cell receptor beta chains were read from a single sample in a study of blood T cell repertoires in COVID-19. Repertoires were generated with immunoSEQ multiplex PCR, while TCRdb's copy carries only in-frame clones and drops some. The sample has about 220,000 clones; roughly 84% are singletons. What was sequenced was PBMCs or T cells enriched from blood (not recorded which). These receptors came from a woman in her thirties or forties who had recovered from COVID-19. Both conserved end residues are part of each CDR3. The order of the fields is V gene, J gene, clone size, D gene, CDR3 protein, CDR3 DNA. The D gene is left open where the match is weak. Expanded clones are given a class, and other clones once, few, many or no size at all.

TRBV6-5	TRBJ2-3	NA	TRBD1	CASSSQGADTQYF	TGTGCCAGCAGTTCACAGGGGGCGGATACGCAGTATTTT
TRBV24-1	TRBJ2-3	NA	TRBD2	CATSEGLAGGPTDTQYF	TGTGCCACCAGTGAGGGTCTAGCGGGAGGGCCGACAGATACGCAGTATTTT
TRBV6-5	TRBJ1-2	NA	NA	CASSPGQLYGYTF	TGTGCCAGCAGTCCGGGACAACTCTATGGCTACACCTTC
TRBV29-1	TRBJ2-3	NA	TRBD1	CSVTMTGRTDTQYF	TGCAGCGTCACAATGACAGGGAGAACAGATACGCAGTATTTT
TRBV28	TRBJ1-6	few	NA	CASSLFQGGSPLHF	TGTGCCAGCAGTTTATTCCAGGGTGGTTCACCCCTCCACTTT
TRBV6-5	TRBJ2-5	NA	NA	CASSRILMGGETQYF	TGTGCCAGCAGCCGAATATTAATGGGGGGAGAGACCCAGTACTTC
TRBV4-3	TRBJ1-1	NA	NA	CASSQEVTYTEAFF	TGCGCCAGCAGCCAAGAGGTCACATACACTGAAGCTTTCTTT
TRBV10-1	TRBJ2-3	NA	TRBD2	CASSELLAGSTDTQYF	TGCGCCAGCAGTGAGTTACTAGCGGGAAGCACAGATACGCAGTATTTT
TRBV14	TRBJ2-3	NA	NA	CASSRDIGGTDTQYF	TGTGCCAGCAGCCGAGACATCGGGGGCACAGATACGCAGTATTTT
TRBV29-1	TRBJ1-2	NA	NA	CSVAPLAVNYGYTF	TGCAGCGTTGCCCCATTGGCGGTAAACTATGGCTACACCTTC
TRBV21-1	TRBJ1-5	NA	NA	CASSSPGNQPQHF	TGTGCCAGCAGCTCCCCAGGGAATCAGCCCCAGCATTTT
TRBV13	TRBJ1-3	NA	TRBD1	CASSFRTGISDTIYF	TGTGCCAGCAGCTTTCGGACAGGGATATCGGACACCATATATTTT
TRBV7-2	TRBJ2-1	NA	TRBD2	CASSKPGLAGGREQFF	TGTGCCAGCAGCAAGCCGGGACTAGCGGGAGGGCGTGAGCAGTTCTTC
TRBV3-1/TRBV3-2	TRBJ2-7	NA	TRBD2	CASSRSGGAGGNEQYF	TGTGCCAGCAGCCGGTCAGGCGGGGCGGGAGGTAACGAGCAGTACTTC
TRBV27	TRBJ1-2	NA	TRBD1	CASSGRGLSGYTF	TGTGCCAGCAGCGGGAGGGGGCTATCGGGCTACACCTTC
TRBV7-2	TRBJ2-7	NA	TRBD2	CASSYLAGDEQYF	TGTGCCAGCAGCTACCTAGCGGGAGACGAGCAGTACTTC
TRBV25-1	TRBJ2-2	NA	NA	CASSRQNFGEHTGELFF	TGTGCCAGCAGTAGACAGAATTTTGGAGAACACACCGGGGAGCTGTTTTTT
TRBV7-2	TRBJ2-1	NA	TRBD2	CASSLGLAYNEQFF	TGTGCCAGCAGCCTCGGACTAGCCTACAATGAGCAGTTCTTC
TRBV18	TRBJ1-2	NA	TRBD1	CASSPDRGSYGYTF	TGTGCCAGCTCACCGGACAGGGGTTCCTATGGCTACACCTTC
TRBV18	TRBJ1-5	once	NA	CASSRDRNQPQHF	TGTGCCAGCTCACGAGACAGAAATCAGCCCCAGCATTTT
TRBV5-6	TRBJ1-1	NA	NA	CASIRGEETEAFF	TGTGCCAGCATTAGAGGGGAGGAAACTGAAGCTTTCTTT
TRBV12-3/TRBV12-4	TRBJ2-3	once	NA	CASSLTRDNSQYF	TGTGCCAGCAGTTTAACCCGGGACAATTCGCAGTATTTT
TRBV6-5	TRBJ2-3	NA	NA	CASSYSNNGLNTQYF	TGTGCCAGCAGTTACTCGAACAATGGACTAAATACGCAGTATTTT
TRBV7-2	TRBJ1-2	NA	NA	CASSPGGSSYGYTF	TGTGCCAGCAGCCCGGGGGGCAGCTCCTATGGCTACACCTTC
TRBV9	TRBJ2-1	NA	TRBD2	CASSGYTTSGIQAEQFF	TGTGCCAGCAGCGGGTACACGACTAGCGGGATTCAGGCTGAGCAGTTCTTC
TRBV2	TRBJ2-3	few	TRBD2	CASRPLAGPDTQYF	TGTGCCAGCAGACCATTAGCGGGACCAGATACGCAGTATTTT
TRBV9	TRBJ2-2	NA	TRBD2	CASSVGHGRETGELFF	TGTGCCAGCAGCGTAGGGCACGGGAGGGAAACCGGGGAGCTGTTTTTT
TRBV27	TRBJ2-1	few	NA	CASSSAAGSYNEQFF	TGTGCCAGCAGTTCCGCGGCAGGGTCCTACAATGAGCAGTTCTTC
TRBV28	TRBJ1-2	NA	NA	CASTQDQYGYTF	TGTGCCAGCACCCAAGATCAGTATGGCTACACCTTC
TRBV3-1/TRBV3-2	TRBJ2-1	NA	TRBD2	CASRTSGNNEQFF	TGTGCCAGTAGGACTAGCGGAAACAATGAGCAGTTCTTC
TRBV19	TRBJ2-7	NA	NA	CASSPSGGSKWEQYF	TGTGCCAGTAGTCCCTCAGGGGGGTCCAAGTGGGAGCAGTACTTC
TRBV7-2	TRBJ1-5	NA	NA	CASSLVSGNQPQHF	TGTGCCAGCAGCTTAGTGTCAGGGAACCAGCCCCAGCATTTT
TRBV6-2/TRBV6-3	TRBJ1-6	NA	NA	CASSYYRNNSPLHF	TGTGCCAGCAGTTATTACAGGAATAATTCACCCCTCCACTTT